The 25 T cell receptor beta chains listed next were all sequenced from one sample in a study of control samples from healthy donors and cancer patients. Sequencing was performed with immunoSEQ multiplex PCR; in TCRdb, only in-frame clones are kept and a portion is missing. The sample lists under 80,000 clones; 94% were seen once. Sequenced input: blood. The receptors stem from a middle-aged woman in good health.

The chain couples TRBV10-3 to TRBJ2-7; TRBD1 matches 7 bases. Germline assignment: CDR1 ENHRY and CDR2 SYGVKD. There are 14 residues in the CDR3. J lost 3 bases, V lost 0 bases, and 2 bases had no gene match. The CDR3 coding sequence is TGTGCCATCAGTGAGTCAGGGGGCCGCTACGAGCAGTACTTC. It codes for CAISESGGRYEQYF.

V gene TRBV19 combines with J gene TRBJ1-2; D possibly corresponds to TRBD1 (6 bases). Germline V CDR1 and CDR2: LNHDA, SQIVND (reference sequence). With 7 bases removed from V and 2 bases from J, the gap between germline ends came to 20 bases. This CDR3 region has 16 residues. The DNA of the CDR3 is TGTGCCAGTACAATCGAGGTCGGCAGGGGAAACTATGGCTACACCTTC. Amino acids: CASTIEVGRGNYGYTF.

The chain has TRBV7-2 and TRBJ1-2, with a weak D call TRBD1 (5 bases). Germline-derived CDR1 and CDR2 are SGHTA and FQGNSA. The ends were cut back, 1 base at V and 4 bases at J, with 13 bases in the middle. The CDR3 runs to 15 residues. The CDR3 sequence: CASSLEAGNPYGYTF. In nucleotides, the CDR3 is TGTGCCAGCAGCTTAGAGGCAGGGAATCCCTATGGCTACACCTTC.

The chain joins TRBV5-3 to TRBJ1-2; 9 bases agree with TRBD1. Being an ORF, TRBV5-3 has a function that is uncertain. With 0 bases clipped from V and 3 bases from J, the junction kept 3 bases outside the gene matches. The CDR3 has 15 amino acids. The CDR3 reads CARSLERTGDYGYTF. In DNA form, the CDR3 reads TGTGCCAGAAGCTTGGAGAGGACAGGGGACTATGGCTACACCTTC.

The genes are TRBV6-2 or TRBV6-3 and TRBJ2-7, with D hard to call. In germline, CDR1 is MNHEY, CDR2 SVGEGT. The CDR3 length is 16 residues. Trimming left V 0 bases short and J 6 bases short, with 18 bases between. This chain's CDR3 is CASSYSGLQAPREQYF. CDR3 nucleotides: TGTGCCAGCAGTTACTCCGGCCTCCAAGCCCCCCGCGAGCAGTACTTC.

The rearrangement links TRBV15 to TRBJ2-5; no reliable D call. The germline V and J ends were trimmed by 0 bases and 5 bases, with 16 bases remaining between them. The CDR3 runs 16 residues. Germline CDR1 reads LNHNV; CDR2 reads YYDKDF (reference sequence). The CDR3 loop reads CATSRDANTILETQYF. The CDR3 DNA sequence: TGTGCCACCAGCAGAGACGCAAACACCATTCTGGAGACCCAGTACTTC. Full variable domain (missing parts from reference TRBV15 and TRBJ2-5): DAMVIQNPRYQVTQFGKPVTLSCSQTLNHNVMYWYQQKSSQAPKLLFHYYDKDFNNEADTPDNFQSRRPNTSFCFLDIRSPGLGDTAMYLCATSRDANTILETQYFGPGTRLLVL.

The gene calls are TRBV10-3 and TRBJ2-1; 9 positions agree with TRBD2. J gave up 7 bases and V 4 bases, and 8 bases lay outside the gene matches. Per germline, CDR1 ENHRY and CDR2 SYGVKD. The CDR3 sequence is 15 residues long. The CDR3 spells CAISGREGVQNEQFF. The DNA for the CDR3 is TGTGCCATCAGTGGGCGGGAGGGCGTTCAGAATGAGCAGTTCTTC.

V is TRBV6-1 and J is TRBJ2-7; D might be TRBD2 (5 bases). Trimming removed 6 bases at V and 6 bases at J, with 12 bases between. The germline V gene encodes CDR1 MNHNS and CDR2 SASEGT. This CDR3 comprises 12 residues. The CDR3 nucleotides are TGTGCCAGCAGAGAGTGGGCGGGCGAGCAGTACTTC. Its translation is CASREWAGEQYF.

The sample holds one count of this clone. The V gene is TRBV7-9, the J gene TRBJ2-7; D is undetermined. The length of the CDR3 is 16 residues. Trimming removed 3 bases from V and 5 bases from J, with 20 bases in between. Per germline, CDR1 SEHNR and CDR2 FQNEAQ (reference sequence). CDR3 in DNA: TGTGCCAGCAGCTTGGGCCGGGCCATGCCTTACGACGAGCAGTACTTC. Residues: CASSLGRAMPYDEQYF.

The chain is built from TRBV5-6 and TRBJ2-4, with 9 positions matching TRBD2. Germline V gene sequence: CDR1 SGHDT, CDR2 YYEEEE. The CDR3 loop spans 18 amino acids. The trim removed 2 bases at V and 3 bases at J, leaving 12 bases unmatched. The CDR3 DNA is TGTGCCAGCAGCTTTAGGCTAGCGGGATGGGACGGCAAAAACATTCAGTACTTC. Translating gives CASSFRLAGWDGKNIQYF. Using reference TRBV5-6 and TRBJ2-4 for the parts outside the CDR3, the full variable domain is DAGVTQSPTHLIKTRGQQVTLRCSPKSGHDTVSWYQQALGQGPQFIFQYYEEEERQRGNFPDRFSGHQFPNYSSELNVNALLLGDSALYLCASSFRLAGWDGKNIQYFGAGTRLSVL.

V is TRBV19 and J is TRBJ1-2; D is ambiguous. V was trimmed by 1 base and J by 5 bases, leaving 8 bases between them. CDR1 and CDR2 (germline): LNHDA, SQIVND (reference sequence). The length of the CDR3 is 13 residues. The CDR3 coding sequence is TGTGCCAGTAGTATAGTCCAGTCTTATGGCTACACCTTC. Translated, it gives CASSIVQSYGYTF.

The rearrangement joins TRBV19 to TRBJ1-4; D call uncertain. Germline V gives CDR1 LNHDA, CDR2 SQIVND (reference sequence). This CDR3 comprises 14 residues. The V gene lost 2 bases and the J gene lost 8 bases, with 12 bases spanning the gap. The CDR3 sequence: CASSIFGEQEKLFF. In nucleotides, the CDR3 is TGTGCCAGTAGTATATTCGGCGAACAAGAAAAACTGTTTTTT.

This chain uses TRBV7-9 with TRBJ1-4, with a weak D call TRBD1 (5 bases). Trimming stripped 4 bases from V and 8 bases from J, with 14 bases between. This CDR3 is 14 amino acids long. Germline V gene lookup returns CDR1 SEHNR and CDR2 FQNEAQ (reference sequence). The CDR3 protein is CASSSGPEGEKLFF. As DNA, the CDR3 is TGTGCCAGCAGCTCGGGGCCCGAAGGGGAAAAACTGTTTTTT. Based on the CDR3 plus reference TRBV7-9 and TRBJ1-4, the full variable domain is DTGVSQNPRHKITKRGQNVTFRCDPISEHNRLYWYRQTLGQGPEFLTYFQNEAQLEKSRLLSDRFSAERPKGSFSTLEIQRTEQGDSAMYLCASSSGPEGEKLFFGSGTQLSVL.

The V and J genes are TRBV7-2 and TRBJ1-1; D is uncertain. In germline, CDR1 is SGHTA, CDR2 FQGNSA. The CDR3 sequence is 14 residues long. The V gene lost 2 bases and the J gene lost 1 base, with 8 bases spanning the gap. The CDR3 spells CASSLQWRNTEAFF. CDR3 DNA sequence: TGTGCCAGCAGCTTACAGTGGCGGAACACTGAAGCTTTCTTT.

This clone was detected once. This chain connects TRBV5-1 to TRBJ2-3; D uncertain. CDR1 SGHRS and CDR2 YFSETQ come from the germline V gene. Trimming shortened V by 2 bases and J by 6 bases, and 19 bases separated the two germline ends. The CDR3 has 16 residues. The CDR3 region is CASSFQGPQVMDTQYF. The CDR3 region has the DNA TGCGCCAGCAGCTTTCAAGGACCTCAGGTCATGGATACGCAGTATTTT.

This clone has a single count. V usage is TRBV19 and J usage is TRBJ1-1; 7 bases line up with TRBD1. J was trimmed by 8 bases and V by 8 bases; bases with no gene match: 2. CDR1 and CDR2 from the germline V gene are LNHDA and SQIVND (reference sequence). The CDR3 has 10 amino acids. The CDR3 region has the DNA TGTGCCAGTGCACAGGGGGAAGCTTTCTTT. This sequence encodes CASAQGEAFF.

The chain is built from TRBV5-1 and TRBJ2-6; D not certain. This CDR3 comprises 17 residues. V was clipped by 0 bases and J by 4 bases, with 14 bases between them. Germline V CDR1 and CDR2: SGHRS, YFSETQ. CDR3 residues: CASSLGAAAAGANVLTF. The CDR3 DNA reads as TGCGCCAGCAGCTTGGGGGCGGCTGCTGCAGGGGCCAACGTCCTGACTTTC.

This clone was recorded once. The chain couples TRBV2 to TRBJ2-3; 8 bases match TRBD2. The CDR3 has 15 residues. Losses at the gene ends were 7 bases for V and 4 bases for J; bases not matched to a gene: 10. Germline V gene lookup returns CDR1 SNHLY and CDR2 FYNNEI. The CDR3 loop reads CASKAGGHWADTQYF. The CDR3 DNA is TGTGCCAGCAAGGCGGGGGGCCACTGGGCAGATACGCAGTATTTT.

The chain couples TRBV4-1 to TRBJ2-2; TRBD2 matches 10 bases. The V gene's germline CDR1 is MGHRA and CDR2 YSYEKL. The CDR3 has 18 residues. After removal of 0 bases from V and 5 bases from J, the junction contained 9 bases not matched to a gene. Written as DNA, the CDR3 is TGCGCCAGCAGCCAAGAGGAGGTAGCGGGGGGTCGGACCGGGGAGCTGTTTTTT. It yields the protein CASSQEEVAGGRTGELFF.

The chain has TRBV28 and TRBJ2-7, with D unclear. Germline CDR1 is MDHEN and CDR2 is SYDVKM. This CDR3 region has 12 residues. Trimming pared 3 bases from V and 6 bases from J, leaving 9 bases between. Here the CDR3 DNA reads TGTGCCAGCAGTTTGAACCGTGGCGAGCAGTACTTC. It is translated as CASSLNRGEQYF.

The J gene is TRBJ2-1, the V gene TRBV27, with TRBD2 matching 7 bases. The CDR3 runs to 13 residues. V dropped 5 bases and J dropped 6; count of bases not matched to a gene: 4. Germline assignment: CDR1 MNHEY and CDR2 SMNVEV (reference sequence). The CDR3 DNA reads as TGTGCCAGCAGTCTAGCGGAGCGCAATGAGCAGTTCTTC. Translated: CASSLAERNEQFF.

In this sample, this clone turned up once. The chain is built from TRBV7-2 and TRBJ2-3; 8 nucleotides match TRBD2. J lost 6 bases, V lost 6 bases, and 14 bases had no gene match. There are 16 residues in the CDR3. CDR1 SGHTA and CDR2 FQGNSA come from the germline V gene. This chain's CDR3 is CASRSNRGGRADTQYF. In DNA form, the CDR3 reads TGTGCCAGCAGATCGAATCGGGGGGGCAGGGCGGATACGCAGTATTTT.

The CDR3 bases are TGTGCCAGCAGCCAATCCTACGAGCAGTACTTC. It is translated as CASSQSYEQYF. J is TRBJ2-7 and V is TRBV12-3 or TRBV12-4; D ambiguous. The CDR3 contains 11 residues. V shed 6 bases and J shed 1 base, with 4 bases lying between them.

This clone showed up many times. The rearrangement joins TRBV5-4 to TRBJ2-7, with a possible D match to TRBD2 (6 bases). The V end was cut by 3 bases, the J end by 0 bases, with 13 bases between. CDR1 SGHNT and CDR2 YYREEE come from the germline V gene (reference sequence). The CDR3 has 15 amino acids. As DNA, the CDR3 is TGTGCCAGCAGCTACAGCGGGTCGGGCTCCTACGAGCAGTACTTC. It codes for CASSYSGSGSYEQYF.

The chain employs TRBV12-3 or TRBV12-4 and TRBJ2-7; D is undetermined. The V gene lost 4 bases and the J gene lost 6 bases, with 7 bases spanning the gap. The CDR3 loop spans 11 amino acids. CDR3 loop: CASSYNGEQYF. As DNA, the CDR3 is TGTGCCAGCAGTTACAACGGCGAGCAGTACTTC.